This TCR beta chain was recovered during a study of T cell repertoires in cytomegalovirus infection. Across the study: The public TCR beta signatures pointed to both CMV infection and matching HLA type. Study-wide findings and caveats: Identification of carriers of CMV plus the relevant HLA was achieved through cumulative public TCR beta family frequency. The study found HLA-C-restricted CMV-specific TCR beta clonotypes dominating the ex vivo response.

This clonotype has just a few counts. The antigen remains unidentified. CDR3 length: 13 amino acids. Looked up from germline, CDR1 is MNHNS and CDR2 is SASEGT. Between the trimmed V and J ends, which lost 7 bases and 2 bases, there was a span of 8 bases. Via MiXCR, TCRdb re-called the reads, giving one row per CDR3 protein. The profile shows some 450,000 distinct CDR3 sequences, roughly a third of them singletons. This TCR came from a human donor in good health (CMV status not recorded). Some clones in this sample may be carry-over from other donors' samples. The chain combines TRBV6-1 with TRBJ2-2; D gene ambiguous. The material sequenced was PBMCs. CDR3 residues: CASTAPNTGELFF. The CDR3 DNA is TGTGCCAGCACTGCACCCAACACCGGGGAGCTGTTTTTT.